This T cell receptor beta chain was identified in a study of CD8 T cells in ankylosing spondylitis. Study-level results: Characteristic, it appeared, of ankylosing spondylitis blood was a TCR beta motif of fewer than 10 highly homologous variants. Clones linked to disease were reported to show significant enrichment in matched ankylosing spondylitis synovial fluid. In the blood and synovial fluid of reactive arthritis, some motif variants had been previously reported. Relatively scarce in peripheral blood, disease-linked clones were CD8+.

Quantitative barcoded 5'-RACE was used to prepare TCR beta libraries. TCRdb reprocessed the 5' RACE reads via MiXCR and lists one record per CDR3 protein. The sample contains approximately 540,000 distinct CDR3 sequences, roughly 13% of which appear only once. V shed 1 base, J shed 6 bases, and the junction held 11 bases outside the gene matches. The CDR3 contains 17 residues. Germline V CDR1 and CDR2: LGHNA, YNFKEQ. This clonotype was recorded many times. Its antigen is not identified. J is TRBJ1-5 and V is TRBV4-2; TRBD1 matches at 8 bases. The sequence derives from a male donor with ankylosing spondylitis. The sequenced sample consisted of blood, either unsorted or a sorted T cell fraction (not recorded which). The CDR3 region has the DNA TGTGCCAGCAGCCAAGGTTTCGGGCAGGGACAGGCTCAGCCCCAGCATTTT. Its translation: CASSQGFGQGQAQPQHF.